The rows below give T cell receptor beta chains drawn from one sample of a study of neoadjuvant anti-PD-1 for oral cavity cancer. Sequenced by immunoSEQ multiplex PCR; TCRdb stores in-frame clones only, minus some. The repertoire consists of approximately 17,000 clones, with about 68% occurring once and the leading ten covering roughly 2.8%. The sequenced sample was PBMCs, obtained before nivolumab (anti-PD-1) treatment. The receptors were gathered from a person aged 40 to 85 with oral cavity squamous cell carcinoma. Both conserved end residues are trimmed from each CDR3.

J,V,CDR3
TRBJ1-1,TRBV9,ASSVEGGLTEAF
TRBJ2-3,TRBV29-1,SVGTGGFTDTQY
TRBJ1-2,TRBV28,ASSLTPGQSYGYT
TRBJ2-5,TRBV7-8,ASSLGRGQETQY
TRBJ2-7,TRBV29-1,SVTSDSYEQY
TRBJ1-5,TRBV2,ASREDRVNQPQH
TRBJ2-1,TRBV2,ASRIAGENNEQF
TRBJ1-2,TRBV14,ASRPDREYGYT
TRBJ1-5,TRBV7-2,ASSLAENQPQH
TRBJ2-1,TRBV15,AVGSSYNEQF
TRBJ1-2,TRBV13,ASSETGFSHGYT
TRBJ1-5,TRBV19,ASSPGVVQPQH
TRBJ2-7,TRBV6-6,ASIKGTSGAYEQY
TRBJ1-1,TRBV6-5,ASSYKGTAF
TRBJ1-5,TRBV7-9,ASSPGTGESNQPQH
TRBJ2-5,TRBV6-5,ASSWGYEDEETQY
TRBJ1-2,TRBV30,AWETRGAGYT
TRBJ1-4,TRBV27,ASSWRGVGEKLF
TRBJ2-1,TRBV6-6,ASSYSISVAGGEQF
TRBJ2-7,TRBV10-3,AIRTSGSSEQY
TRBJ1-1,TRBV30,AWSDLSGEAF
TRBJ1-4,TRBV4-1,ASKNTRTNEKLF
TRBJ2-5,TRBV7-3,ASSFQAVAGPEETQY
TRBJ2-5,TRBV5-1,ASSSGASGLPETQY
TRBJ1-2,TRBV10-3,AISDGGTGNYGYT
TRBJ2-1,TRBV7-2,ASSFLSSVHNEQF
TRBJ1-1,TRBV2,ASSGTGRTEAF
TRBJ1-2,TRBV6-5,ASTPGVIWGGYT
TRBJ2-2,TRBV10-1,ASKGSTGELF
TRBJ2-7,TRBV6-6,ASSYSESYEQY
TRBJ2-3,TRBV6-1,ASRGTSGTDTQY
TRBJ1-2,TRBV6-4,ASSQTGTSRGYGYT
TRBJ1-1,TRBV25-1,ASSEQGNTEAF
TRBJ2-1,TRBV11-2,ASSLVPLYNEQF
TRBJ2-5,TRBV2,ASRWQGETQY
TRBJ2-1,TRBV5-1,ASSLVTGWNEQF
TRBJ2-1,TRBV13,ASSPRLAGIYNEQF
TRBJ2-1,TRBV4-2,ASSQEGAYNEQF
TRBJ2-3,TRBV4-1,ASSQGPVVLSTDTQY
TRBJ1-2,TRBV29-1,SVDDSYGYT
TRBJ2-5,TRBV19,ASSMAQGETQY
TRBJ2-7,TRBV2,ASSSDRGPYEQY
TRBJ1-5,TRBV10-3,AISENRGGSNQPQH
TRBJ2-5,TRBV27,ASSRMGVQETQY